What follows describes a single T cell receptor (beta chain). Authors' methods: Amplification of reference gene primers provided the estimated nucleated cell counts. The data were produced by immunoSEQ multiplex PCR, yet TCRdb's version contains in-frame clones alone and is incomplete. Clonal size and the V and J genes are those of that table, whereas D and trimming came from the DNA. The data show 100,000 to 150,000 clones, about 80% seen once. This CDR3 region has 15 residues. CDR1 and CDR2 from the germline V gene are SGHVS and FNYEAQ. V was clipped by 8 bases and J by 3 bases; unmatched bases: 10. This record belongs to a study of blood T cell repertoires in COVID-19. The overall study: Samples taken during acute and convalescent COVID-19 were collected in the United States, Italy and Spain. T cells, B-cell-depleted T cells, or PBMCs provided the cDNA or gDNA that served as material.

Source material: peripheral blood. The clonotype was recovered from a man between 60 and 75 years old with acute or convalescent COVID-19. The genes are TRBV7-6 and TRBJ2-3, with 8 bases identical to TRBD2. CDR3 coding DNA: TGTGCCAGCCGGGCCCATGCGGGAGGTACAGATACGCAGTATTTT. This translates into CASRAHAGGTDTQYF. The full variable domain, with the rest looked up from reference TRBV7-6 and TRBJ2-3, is GAGVSQSPRYKVTKRGQDVALRCDPISGHVSLYWYRQALGQGPEFLTYFNYEAQQDKSGLPNDRFSAERPEGSISTLTIQRTEQRDSAMYRCASRAHAGGTDTQYFGPGTRLTVL.